This entry lists 2 T cell receptor beta chains sequenced from one sample in a study of blood T cell repertoires in COVID-19 (dated by TCRdb to the early 2020s). The library was produced with the immunoSEQ multiplex PCR assay. The clones in this table, taken by TCRdb from immuneACCESS, are in-frame only. Not every clone is retained; where verified, under half of the shortfall comes from an unresolved V gene, and the cause of the rest is unknown. Across this sample there are more than 200,000 clones, with around 82% seen only once. Roughly 9.4% of the sample is taken by the ten largest. Sample: peripheral blood. The receptors shown here come from a man aged 35-49 years with active or convalescent COVID-19.

The CDR3 protein is CATRPGREVYGYTF. DNA for the CDR3: TGTGCCACCAGGCCGGGAAGGGAGGTCTATGGCTACACCTTC. The chain links TRBV10-3 to TRBJ1-2; D not certain. The CDR3 sequence is 14 residues long. V lost 10 bases, J lost 4 bases, and 19 bases lay in between. CDR1 and CDR2 from the germline V gene are ENHRY and SYGVKD.

This sequence joins TRBV7-3 and TRBJ2-1; 9 nucleotides agree with TRBD2. The CDR3 is 15 residues long. The germline V gene encodes CDR1 SGHTA and CDR2 FQGTGA. The trim removed 2 bases at V and 2 bases at J, leaving 1 base unmatched. The CDR3 reads CASSLLAGTYNEQFF. The CDR3 DNA is TGTGCCAGCAGCTTACTAGCGGGGACCTACAATGAGCAGTTCTTC.